This TCR beta chain was captured in a study of T cell clonality in common variable immunodeficiency. Study outcomes and limitations: Patient heterogeneity in the CVID cohort limited correlations between repertoire features and clinical complications. CVID subjects shared fewer TCRbeta clones than healthy controls did. CVID subjects had higher TCRbeta clonality than healthy controls, most marked in about a third. Fewer deletions and N-nucleotide insertions were reportedly seen in common variable immunodeficiency TCR beta sequences.

Of note for this clone: The antigen is unknown. Sequencing ends 3 residues short of the CDR3 end; the germline J gene provides the rest.

The CDR3 consists of 14 residues. The V end lost 9 bases, the J end lost 4 bases, and 18 bases lay between the germline ends. Germline CDR1 reads SNHLY; CDR2 reads FYNNEI. Blood came from CVID subjects not ill and not taking immunomodulatory or immunosuppressive medication. The assay was immunoSEQ multiplex PCR, and TCRdb's table has in-frame clones only and misses some. The record shows approximately 12,000 clones for this sample, with no singletons present. The clonotype originates from a human donor with common variable immunodeficiency. The rearrangement uses TRBV2 and TRBJ1-1; maybe TRBD1 (6 bases). Sequenced material: peripheral blood mononuclear cells. The CDR3 DNA, read in part, is TGTGCCAGGACCAAAACAGGGTCGGGCACTGAA. Translated: CARTKTGSGTE. The entire CDR3 reads CARTKTGSGTEAFF. Full variable domain (rest looked up from reference TRBV2 and TRBJ1-1): EPEVTQTPSHQVTQMGQEVILRCVPISNHLYFYWYRQILGQKVEFLVSFYNNEISEKSEIFDDQFSVERPDGSNFTLKIRSTKLEDSAMYFCARTKTGSGTEAFFGQGTRLTVV.